This is a list of T cell receptor beta chains from one sample in a study of T cell repertoires in aging, cancer and after chemotherapy. A single record per CDR3 protein comes from TCRdb applying MiXCR to the multiplex PCR reads. The sample has a few thousand distinct CDR3 sequences, around 24% seen once. Sequencing used blood. The receptors here all came from a human donor with a blood cancer. The CDR3 runs from the conserved cysteine through the conserved F or W. A D gene is named only where the DNA matches it firmly. Clone sizes are given selectively: once, few, many, or a class where the clone is expanded.

size: few
V: TRBV5-1
J: TRBJ2-5
D: -
CDR3: CASSLGGRETQYF
DNA: TGCGCCAGCAGCTTAGGAGGCCGGGAGACCCAGTACTTC

size: few
V: TRBV27
J: TRBJ2-3
D: -
CDR3: CASRLGGTDTQYF
DNA: TGTGCCAGCAGGCTGGGGGGCACAGATACGCAGTATTTT

size: medium-sized
V: TRBV6-5
J: TRBJ1-3
D: -
CDR3: CASRRQGTDTIYF
DNA: TGTGCCAGCAGGCGCCAGGGGACGGACACCATATATTTT

size: -
V: TRBV20-1
J: TRBJ2-3
D: TRBD1
CDR3: CSASGTGGVLDTQYF
DNA: TGCAGTGCTAGTGGGACAGGGGGCGTTTTAGATACGCAGTATTTT

size: few
V: TRBV12-3/TRBV12-4
J: TRBJ2-7
D: -
CDR3: CASSFGGVSYEQYF
DNA: TGTGCCAGCAGTTTTGGAGGGGTATCCTACGAGCAGTACTTC

size: -
V: TRBV7-6
J: TRBJ2-3
D: -
CDR3: CASSLRSSGSTDTQYF
DNA: TGTGCCAGCAGCTTACGGTCGTCAGGGAGCACAGATACGCAGTATTTT

size: few
V: TRBV20-1
J: TRBJ2-1
D: -
CDR3: CSAPSSTKQFF
DNA: TGCAGTGCCCCGAGCTCTACGAAGCAGTTCTTC

size: few
V: TRBV7-9
J: TRBJ2-7
D: TRBD2
CDR3: CASSHPGGAVEQYF
DNA: TGTGCCAGCAGCCACCCGGGGGGGGCCGTCGAGCAGTACTTC

size: -
V: TRBV6-1
J: TRBJ1-6
D: -
CDR3: CASSERFRMESSPLHF
DNA: TGTGCCAGCAGTGAAAGATTCCGTATGGAAAGTTCACCCCTCCACTTT

size: -
V: TRBV5-5
J: TRBJ1-5
D: -
CDR3: CASSPGDSGNQPQHF
DNA: TGTGCCAGCAGCCCCGGCGACAGTGGCAATCAGCCCCAGCATTTT

size: few
V: TRBV20-1
J: TRBJ1-4
D: -
CDR3: CSAGDRKAGEKLFF
DNA: TGCAGTGCTGGGGACCGCAAGGCAGGGGAAAAACTGTTTTTT

size: -
V: TRBV20-1
J: TRBJ2-1
D: -
CDR3: CSAPQGELGYNEQFF
DNA: TGCAGTGCCCCGCAGGGCGAGCTAGGGTACAATGAGCAGTTCTTC

size: few
V: TRBV5-1
J: TRBJ2-7
D: -
CDR3: CASSERASSSYEQYF
DNA: TGCGCCAGCAGCGAGAGGGCTAGCAGCTCCTACGAGCAGTACTTC

size: -
V: TRBV7-2
J: TRBJ1-1
D: -
CDR3: CASSLYGGGYTEAFF
DNA: TGTGCCAGCAGCTTATACGGCGGGGGGTACACTGAAGCTTTCTTT

size: -
V: TRBV7-9
J: TRBJ1-1
D: TRBD1
CDR3: CASSLASTGVANTEAFF
DNA: TGTGCCAGCAGCTTAGCATCGACAGGGGTTGCGAACACTGAAGCTTTCTTT

size: few
V: TRBV5-1
J: TRBJ2-1
D: -
CDR3: CASSLSYEQFF
DNA: TGCGCCAGCAGCTTGAGTTATGAGCAGTTCTTC

size: -
V: TRBV6-1
J: TRBJ1-1
D: TRBD1
CDR3: CASSARQGKAFF
DNA: TGTGCCAGCAGTGCACGACAGGGGAAAGCTTTCTTT

size: few
V: TRBV24-1
J: TRBJ2-7
D: -
CDR3: CATSGKGKDYEQYF
DNA: TGTGCCACCAGTGGCAAGGGGAAGGATTACGAGCAGTACTTC

size: few
V: TRBV6-1
J: TRBJ1-5
D: -
CDR3: CASIPMAGTYGNQPQHF
DNA: TGTGCCAGCATCCCCATGGCAGGGACCTATGGCAATCAGCCCCAGCATTTT

size: medium-sized
V: TRBV12-3/TRBV12-4
J: TRBJ2-1
D: -
CDR3: CASSLGISRNEQFF
DNA: TGTGCCAGCAGTTTAGGGATCTCGCGGAATGAGCAGTTCTTC

size: medium-sized
V: TRBV19
J: TRBJ2-1
D: -
CDR3: CASSMSVRDNEQFF
DNA: TGTGCCAGTAGTATGAGTGTCAGAGACAATGAGCAGTTCTTC

size: -
V: TRBV5-1
J: TRBJ2-2
D: TRBD1
CDR3: CASTFGYSGTGNTGELFF
DNA: TGCGCCAGCACCTTTGGGTATTCCGGGACAGGGAACACCGGGGAGCTGTTTTTT

size: medium-sized
V: TRBV18
J: TRBJ2-3
D: -
CDR3: CASSPWDVDTQYF
DNA: TGTGCCAGCTCACCCTGGGACGTAGATACGCAGTATTTT

size: medium-sized
V: TRBV18
J: TRBJ1-2
D: TRBD1
CDR3: CASSTDRANYGYTF
DNA: TGTGCCAGCTCAACGGACAGGGCCAACTATGGCTACACCTTC

size: -
V: TRBV18
J: TRBJ1-4
D: -
CDR3: CASSPPTGRGRMLATNEKLFF
DNA: TGTGCCAGCTCACCACCTACAGGCAGGGGCAGAATGCTTGCAACTAATGAAAAACTGTTTTTT

size: -
V: TRBV20-1
J: TRBJ2-7
D: -
CDR3: CSARDKAAALEQYF
DNA: TGCAGTGCTAGAGATAAGGCTGCGGCCCTCGAGCAGTACTTC

size: few
V: TRBV7-2
J: TRBJ2-5
D: -
CDR3: CASSLQGRLQETQYF
DNA: TGTGCCAGCAGCTTACAGGGGCGACTCCAAGAGACCCAGTACTTC

size: -
V: TRBV14
J: TRBJ2-5
D: TRBD2
CDR3: CASSLSGGGETQYF
DNA: TGTGCCAGCAGCCTAAGCGGGGGCGGAGAGACCCAGTACTTC

size: -
V: TRBV12-3/TRBV12-4
J: TRBJ2-7
D: TRBD1
CDR3: CASSPIGTVVGEQYF
DNA: TGTGCCAGCAGCCCGATTGGGACAGTGGTGGGGGAGCAGTACTTC

size: medium-sized
V: TRBV12-3/TRBV12-4
J: TRBJ2-1
D: TRBD1
CDR3: CASSGRHDRGLADNEQFF
DNA: TGTGCCAGCAGTGGTCGGCACGACAGGGGGTTGGCGGACAATGAGCAGTTCTTC

size: medium-sized
V: TRBV6-6
J: TRBJ1-5
D: -
CDR3: CASSYYSPSNQPQHF
DNA: TGTGCCAGCAGTTACTATTCCCCTAGCAATCAGCCCCAGCATTTT

size: medium-sized
V: TRBV15
J: TRBJ1-2
D: TRBD1
CDR3: CATSTGTGLKGYTF
DNA: TGTGCCACCAGCACCGGGACAGGCCTTAAGGGCTACACCTTC

size: medium-sized
V: TRBV19
J: TRBJ2-5
D: TRBD2
CDR3: CASSILWTSGESQYF
DNA: TGTGCCAGTAGTATTCTTTGGACTAGCGGAGAGTCCCAGTACTTC

size: -
V: TRBV7-9
J: TRBJ2-7
D: -
CDR3: CASSSRGASYEQYF
DNA: TGTGCCAGCAGCTCTCGTGGAGCCTCCTACGAGCAGTACTTC

size: medium-sized
V: TRBV6-1
J: TRBJ1-2
D: -
CDR3: CASSEVGTRGVGGYTF
DNA: TGTGCCAGCAGTGAAGTGGGAACTAGGGGGGTTGGTGGCTACACCTTC

size: medium-sized
V: TRBV11-3
J: TRBJ1-4
D: TRBD1
CDR3: CASSKTRGRGEKLFF
DNA: TGTGCCAGCAGCAAGACCAGGGGGCGAGGGGAAAAACTGTTTTTT

size: -
V: TRBV7-2
J: TRBJ2-1
D: TRBD2
CDR3: CASSLELAGGRGNEQFF
DNA: TGTGCCAGCAGCTTAGAACTAGCGGGGGGACGGGGGAATGAGCAGTTCTTC

size: -
V: TRBV27
J: TRBJ1-1
D: TRBD1
CDR3: CASSLSNRGSGEAFF
DNA: TGTGCCAGCAGTTTATCGAACAGGGGGTCGGGTGAAGCTTTCTTT

size: medium-sized
V: TRBV19
J: TRBJ2-7
D: -
CDR3: CASSKRGFGVEQYF
DNA: TGTGCCAGTAGCAAAAGGGGATTCGGCGTCGAGCAGTACTTC

size: few
V: TRBV28
J: TRBJ2-3
D: -
CDR3: CASRSWPSAENTDTQYF
DNA: TGTGCCAGCCGAAGTTGGCCTAGCGCCGAGAACACAGATACGCAGTATTTT

size: few
V: TRBV12-3/TRBV12-4
J: TRBJ2-7
D: TRBD1
CDR3: CASSLPTGDHEQYF
DNA: TGTGCCAGCAGTTTACCGACAGGGGATCACGAGCAGTACTTC

size: few
V: TRBV7-9
J: TRBJ1-4
D: TRBD1
CDR3: CASSSGTGNEKLFF
DNA: TGTGCCAGCAGCTCCGGGACAGGAAATGAAAAACTGTTTTTT

size: -
V: TRBV14
J: TRBJ1-1
D: -
CDR3: CASSQVAGANTEAFF
DNA: TGTGCCAGCAGCCAAGTCGCAGGAGCGAACACTGAAGCTTTCTTT

size: few
V: TRBV24-1
J: TRBJ1-4
D: TRBD1
CDR3: CATSESGTDEKLFF
DNA: TGTGCCACCAGTGAGTCCGGGACAGACGAAAAACTGTTTTTT

size: -
V: TRBV9
J: TRBJ2-1
D: TRBD2
CDR3: CASSVGGLAGYNEQFF
DNA: TGTGCCAGCAGCGTAGGTGGGCTAGCGGGCTACAATGAGCAGTTCTTC

size: medium-sized
V: TRBV6-1
J: TRBJ2-1
D: TRBD1
CDR3: CASSSPGQGAGEQFF
DNA: TGTGCCAGCAGTAGTCCGGGACAGGGGGCTGGGGAGCAGTTCTTC

size: medium-sized
V: TRBV29-1
J: TRBJ2-7
D: TRBD1
CDR3: CSAGQGNIYEQYF
DNA: TGCAGCGCCGGACAGGGCAACATCTACGAGCAGTACTTC

size: few
V: TRBV20-1
J: TRBJ2-4
D: TRBD1
CDR3: CSAGGRSTGGKNIQYF
DNA: TGCAGTGCAGGAGGGAGATCGACAGGGGGCAAAAACATTCAGTACTTC

size: medium-sized
V: TRBV7-6
J: TRBJ2-1
D: -
CDR3: CASSLPHQGHNEQFF
DNA: TGTGCCAGCAGCTTACCGCATCAAGGCCACAATGAGCAGTTCTTC

size: few
V: TRBV10-3
J: TRBJ2-3
D: TRBD1
CDR3: CATAQQGIGDTQYF
DNA: TGTGCCACCGCCCAACAGGGGATCGGAGATACGCAGTATTTT

size: few
V: TRBV5-4
J: TRBJ1-2
D: -
CDR3: CASSSGQRNYGYTF
DNA: TGTGCCAGCAGCTCAGGACAGAGAAACTATGGCTACACCTTC

size: medium-sized
V: TRBV6-1
J: TRBJ2-2
D: TRBD2
CDR3: CASSRNAGANTGELFF
DNA: TGTGCCAGCAGCAGAAATGCGGGAGCCAACACCGGGGAGCTGTTTTTT

size: medium-sized
V: TRBV27
J: TRBJ2-7
D: -
CDR3: CASSPLFGEQYF
DNA: TGTGCCAGCAGCCCCTTGTTCGGAGAGCAGTACTTC